The T cell receptor beta chain described here comes from a study of beta chain features in type 1 diabetes. About the research overall: All samples together contributed 90 million to 130 million sorted cells for examination. General study results and limits: A moderate, significant TCRB CDR3 shortening appeared in type 1 diabetes across four CD4+ subsets.

This clone was detected a few times. The target antigen is unknown. Reverse transcribing all isolated RNA meant expressed TCRB transcripts were sequenced. Here immunoSEQ multiplex PCR was the method, and the copy in TCRdb shows in-frame clones only, minus some. The sample has 330,000 or so clones, over 9.5% seen once. The germline gives CDR1 GTSNPN, CDR2 SVGIG (reference sequence). This CDR3 region has 11 residues. V was clipped by 8 bases and J by 3 bases; unmatched bases: 1. This rearrangement joins TRBV30 to TRBJ2-3, with 8 nucleotides matching TRBD2. Source material: naive CD4+ T cells from blood. This clonotype was sampled from a woman under 30 with type 1 diabetes. The CDR3 reads CARGGTDTQYF. CDR3 coding DNA: TGTGCCCGGGGGGGGACAGATACGCAGTATTTT.